A selection of T cell receptor beta chains follows, all from one sample in a study of control samples from healthy donors and cancer patients. Assay used: immunoSEQ multiplex PCR; TCRdb lists only in-frame clones, some missing. The data contain 150,000 or so clones, 92% of them singletons. Sequenced input: blood. The receptors stem from a woman in her thirties in good health. Both conserved end residues are part of each CDR3. Fields, in order: J gene, clone size, V gene, D gene, CDR3 DNA, CDR3 protein. D genes are given only for firm matches. Clone size, where shown, is once, few, many, or a class for clones that have expanded.

j_call: TRBJ2-5; clone_size: .; v_call: TRBV7-2; d_call: .; cdr3_nt: TGTGCCAGCAGCTTTGCTCAAGAGACCCAGTACTTC; cdr3_aa: CASSFAQETQYF
j_call: TRBJ2-1; clone_size: .; v_call: TRBV4-2; d_call: .; cdr3_nt: TGTGCCAGCAGCCTCGTGCGGGTTGGATACAATGAGCAGTTCTTC; cdr3_aa: CASSLVRVGYNEQFF
j_call: TRBJ2-7; clone_size: once; v_call: TRBV7-9; d_call: TRBD1; cdr3_nt: TGTGCCAGCAGCTCGTCGGGACAGGGGGCCTACGAGCAGTACTTC; cdr3_aa: CASSSSGQGAYEQYF
j_call: TRBJ2-5; clone_size: .; v_call: TRBV3-1/TRBV3-2; d_call: TRBD1; cdr3_nt: TGTGCCAGCAGCCCCACCGGGACAGGGGAGGTAGAGACCCAGTACTTC; cdr3_aa: CASSPTGTGEVETQYF
j_call: TRBJ2-1; clone_size: .; v_call: TRBV7-9; d_call: .; cdr3_nt: TGTGCCAGCAGTTACTCCGGGACCACTAACAATGAGCAGTTCTTC; cdr3_aa: CASSYSGTTNNEQFF
j_call: TRBJ2-5; clone_size: once; v_call: TRBV24-1; d_call: .; cdr3_nt: TGTGCCACCGGACGCCAAGAGACCCAGTACTTC; cdr3_aa: CATGRQETQYF
j_call: TRBJ2-1; clone_size: .; v_call: TRBV29-1; d_call: .; cdr3_nt: TGCAGCGTTGAAGCGGATAACAATGAGCAGTTCTTC; cdr3_aa: CSVEADNNEQFF
j_call: TRBJ2-5; clone_size: .; v_call: TRBV3-1/TRBV3-2; d_call: .; cdr3_nt: TGTGCCAGCAGCCCAGGAGGAGAGACCCAGTACTTC; cdr3_aa: CASSPGGETQYF
j_call: TRBJ2-1; clone_size: .; v_call: TRBV3-1/TRBV3-2; d_call: .; cdr3_nt: TGTGCCAGCAGCCAGCGTGGGAATGAGCAGTTCTTC; cdr3_aa: CASSQRGNEQFF
j_call: TRBJ2-7; clone_size: .; v_call: TRBV10-3; d_call: .; cdr3_nt: TGTGCCATCAGTGAACGCCGCTACGAGCAGTACTTC; cdr3_aa: CAISERRYEQYF
j_call: TRBJ2-1; clone_size: .; v_call: TRBV5-1; d_call: TRBD1; cdr3_nt: TGCGCCAGCAGCTTGGAGGCCCAGGACAGGGCCAATGAGCAGTTCTTC; cdr3_aa: CASSLEAQDRANEQFF
j_call: TRBJ1-1; clone_size: .; v_call: TRBV2; d_call: .; cdr3_nt: TGTGCCAGCAGTTTTGGACGGGGAAACACTGAAGCTTTCTTT; cdr3_aa: CASSFGRGNTEAFF
j_call: TRBJ1-1; clone_size: .; v_call: TRBV3-1/TRBV3-2; d_call: TRBD1; cdr3_nt: TGTGCCAGCAGCCGGCAGGGACAGGCGAACACTGAAGCTTTCTTT; cdr3_aa: CASSRQGQANTEAFF
j_call: TRBJ2-6; clone_size: .; v_call: TRBV19; d_call: TRBD1; cdr3_nt: TGTGCCAGTGACCAGGGGGCACGTGGGGCCAACGTCCTGACTTTC; cdr3_aa: CASDQGARGANVLTF
j_call: TRBJ2-3; clone_size: .; v_call: TRBV11-2; d_call: TRBD2; cdr3_nt: TGTGCCAGCAGCAAGGGACTAGCGGGGATTACAGATACGCAGTATTTT; cdr3_aa: CASSKGLAGITDTQYF
j_call: TRBJ2-5; clone_size: .; v_call: TRBV5-1; d_call: .; cdr3_nt: TGCGCCAGCAGCTTGGATTGGGGAACGAGAGAGACCCAGTACTTC; cdr3_aa: CASSLDWGTRETQYF
j_call: TRBJ1-4; clone_size: .; v_call: TRBV2; d_call: .; cdr3_nt: TGTGCCAGCACAAAGTCGAGGGGAAACACTAATGAAAAACTGTTTTTT; cdr3_aa: CASTKSRGNTNEKLFF
j_call: TRBJ2-3; clone_size: .; v_call: TRBV28; d_call: .; cdr3_nt: TGTGCCAGCAGTGTAGAGGGGGGCCTCACAGATACGCAGTATTTT; cdr3_aa: CASSVEGGLTDTQYF
j_call: TRBJ2-1; clone_size: .; v_call: TRBV7-9; d_call: TRBD1; cdr3_nt: TGTGCCAGCAGCTACCACCGGACAGGGGGCAATGAGCAGTTCTTC; cdr3_aa: CASSYHRTGGNEQFF
j_call: TRBJ1-2; clone_size: .; v_call: TRBV27; d_call: .; cdr3_nt: TGTGCCAGCAGTCCCGGCGGCTATGGCTACACCTTC; cdr3_aa: CASSPGGYGYTF
j_call: TRBJ2-3; clone_size: .; v_call: TRBV5-8; d_call: .; cdr3_nt: TGTGCCAGCAGCTTGTTTGCATTGGATACGCAGTATTTT; cdr3_aa: CASSLFALDTQYF
j_call: TRBJ1-5; clone_size: .; v_call: TRBV4-2; d_call: .; cdr3_nt: TGTGCCAGCAGCCCCCGGGGGGACAATCAGCCCCAGCATTTT; cdr3_aa: CASSPRGDNQPQHF
j_call: TRBJ1-1; clone_size: .; v_call: TRBV6-1; d_call: .; cdr3_nt: TGTGCCAGCAGTGAAGGCGTGGGTCGTCTGAACACTGAAGCTCTCTTT; cdr3_aa: CASSEGVGRLNTEALF
j_call: TRBJ1-4; clone_size: .; v_call: TRBV2; d_call: .; cdr3_nt: TGTGCCAGCAGTGGGGGGGTGCCCACTAATGAAAAACTGTTTTTT; cdr3_aa: CASSGGVPTNEKLFF
j_call: TRBJ1-2; clone_size: once; v_call: TRBV19; d_call: .; cdr3_nt: TGTGCCAGTAGTATCCCCGGGGGGAATGGCTACACCTTC; cdr3_aa: CASSIPGGNGYTF
j_call: TRBJ1-4; clone_size: .; v_call: TRBV14; d_call: .; cdr3_nt: TGTGCCAGCAGCAAAATCCAAAGAACAACTAATGAAAAACTGTTTTTT; cdr3_aa: CASSKIQRTTNEKLFF
j_call: TRBJ2-7; clone_size: .; v_call: TRBV27; d_call: TRBD2; cdr3_nt: TGTGCCAGCAGTTTAAAACTAGCGGGCTACGAGCAGTACTTC; cdr3_aa: CASSLKLAGYEQYF
j_call: TRBJ2-7; clone_size: .; v_call: TRBV5-4; d_call: .; cdr3_nt: TGTGCCAGCAGCTTGGACTCGGGCGAGCAGTACTTC; cdr3_aa: CASSLDSGEQYF
j_call: TRBJ2-3; clone_size: .; v_call: TRBV12-3/TRBV12-4; d_call: TRBD1; cdr3_nt: TGTGCCAGCAGTTCGGGACAGGGGAAGCCGCAGTATTTT; cdr3_aa: CASSSGQGKPQYF
j_call: TRBJ2-5; clone_size: .; v_call: TRBV28; d_call: .; cdr3_nt: TGTGCCAGCAGCGAGGGACGCCGAGAGACCCAGTACTTC; cdr3_aa: CASSEGRRETQYF
j_call: TRBJ2-2; clone_size: .; v_call: TRBV19; d_call: TRBD2; cdr3_nt: TGTGCCAGTACATCTGGGCGGGAGGCACGCACCGGGGAGCTGTTTTTT; cdr3_aa: CASTSGREARTGELFF
j_call: TRBJ1-4; clone_size: .; v_call: TRBV28; d_call: .; cdr3_nt: TGTGCCAGCAGTTCTCCAGGGAATCCTAATGAAAAACTGTTTTTT; cdr3_aa: CASSSPGNPNEKLFF
j_call: TRBJ2-2; clone_size: .; v_call: TRBV29-1; d_call: .; cdr3_nt: TGCAGCGTTGCGCGGGCCACCGGGGAGCTGTTTTTT; cdr3_aa: CSVARATGELFF
j_call: TRBJ2-5; clone_size: .; v_call: TRBV9; d_call: .; cdr3_nt: TGTGCCAGCAGCCCACAGGGAGGGGGAGGACGGGAGACCCAGTACTTC; cdr3_aa: CASSPQGGGGRETQYF
j_call: TRBJ1-6; clone_size: .; v_call: TRBV4-2; d_call: .; cdr3_nt: TGTGCCAGCAGCCAAGAGGAGGACGGGCAGTCACCCCTCCACTTT; cdr3_aa: CASSQEEDGQSPLHF
j_call: TRBJ2-1; clone_size: .; v_call: TRBV5-1; d_call: TRBD2; cdr3_nt: TGCGCCAGCAGCTTCGGGGGACTAGCGGGAGAAGAGCAGTTCTTC; cdr3_aa: CASSFGGLAGEEQFF
j_call: TRBJ1-2; clone_size: .; v_call: TRBV14; d_call: .; cdr3_nt: TGTGCCAGCAGCCGAACGACAGATGGCTACACCTTC; cdr3_aa: CASSRTTDGYTF
j_call: TRBJ1-2; clone_size: .; v_call: TRBV4-1; d_call: TRBD1; cdr3_nt: TGCGCCAGCAGCCAGGGGACAGGCAACTATGGCTACACCTTC; cdr3_aa: CASSQGTGNYGYTF
j_call: TRBJ2-1; clone_size: .; v_call: TRBV7-3; d_call: .; cdr3_nt: TGTGCCAGCAGCCCCGGCCTAGCGAGTTACAATGAGCAGTTCTTC; cdr3_aa: CASSPGLASYNEQFF
j_call: TRBJ1-3; clone_size: .; v_call: TRBV2; d_call: .; cdr3_nt: TGTGCCAGCAGTGAAAGTTCATCTGGAAACACCATATATTTT; cdr3_aa: CASSESSSGNTIYF
j_call: TRBJ2-7; clone_size: .; v_call: TRBV7-2; d_call: .; cdr3_nt: TGTGCCAGCAGTCCGGGACCTCTCTACGAGCAGTACTTC; cdr3_aa: CASSPGPLYEQYF
j_call: TRBJ1-4; clone_size: .; v_call: TRBV5-5; d_call: TRBD1; cdr3_nt: TGTGCCAGCACCTCTGACAGGGTGGAAAAACTGTTTTTT; cdr3_aa: CASTSDRVEKLFF
j_call: TRBJ2-3; clone_size: .; v_call: TRBV21-1; d_call: .; cdr3_nt: TGTGCCAGCAGCAAAGAGCAAGGGTTTACAGATACGCAGTATTTT; cdr3_aa: CASSKEQGFTDTQYF
j_call: TRBJ1-1; clone_size: .; v_call: TRBV11-3; d_call: .; cdr3_nt: TGTGCCAGCAGTTACAACGACCCGAGACCGATGAACACTGAAGCTTTCTTT; cdr3_aa: CASSYNDPRPMNTEAFF